Following are 26 T cell receptor beta chains from one sample sequenced in a study of blood T cells in healthy people across ages. Primers used in a second PCR of roughly 6 to 11 cycles were a sample-barcoded 5' primer and a J-beta primer mix. Each CDR3 protein is one row after TCRdb ran MiXCR on the 5' RACE reads. The sample gives 650,000 to 1,000,000 distinct CDR3 sequences, under 40% of which show up once; roughly 13% is in the top ten. Sequenced input: blood. The receptors derive from a young man in good health.

For this clonotype: A read error may be the cause here, since a much bigger clone is one base away. The rearrangement joins TRBV20-1 to TRBJ2-5, with D unclear. Per germline, CDR1 DFQATT and CDR2 SNEGSKA (reference sequence). Trimming pared 6 bases from V and 5 bases from J, leaving 19 bases between. The CDR3 runs to 14 residues. Written as DNA, the CDR3 is TGCAGTGCCGCCCCCATGCCGGATTTGGAGACCCAGTACTTC. This codes for CSAAPMPDLETQYF.

A few counts support this clonotype. The CDR3 loop reads CSVVLTGGLFSTEAFF. The CDR3 DNA reads as TGCAGCGTTGTTCTCACGGGGGGGCTCTTTTCCACTGAAGCTTTCTTT. The rearrangement joins TRBV29-1 to TRBJ1-1; D is possibly TRBD1 (6 bases). Germline V gene data show CDR1 as SQVTM and CDR2 as ANQGSEA. The CDR3 is 16 amino acids. V was shortened by 4 bases and J by 4 bases, with 22 bases between the two germline ends.

CDR3 protein: CASSFGSYRYNEQYF. DNA for the CDR3: TGTGCCAGCAGCTTCGGCTCTTACAGGTACAATGAGCAGTACTTC. The V call is TRBV7-2, the J call TRBJ2-7; perhaps TRBD1 as D (5 bases). The CDR3 is 15 residues long. The germline CDR1 and CDR2 sequences are SGHTA and FQGNSA. The ends were cut back, 3 bases at V and 7 bases at J, with 19 bases in the middle.

The chain employs TRBV7-9 and TRBJ2-2, with 7 bases aligning to TRBD1. Germline V gives CDR1 SEHNR, CDR2 FQNEAQ (reference sequence). The ends lost 5 bases at V and 5 bases at J; junction bases unmatched: 14. The CDR3 is 17 residues long. CDR3 sequence: CASSPRTGATITGELFF. The CDR3 DNA reads TGTGCCAGCAGCCCCCGGACAGGAGCAACCATAACCGGGGAGCTGTTTTTT.

The sample holds a few counts of this clonotype. A much larger clone lies one base from this, so it may be a read error. The CDR3 sequence is CSARYLAGEAYNEQYF. DNA for the CDR3: TGCAGTGCTAGATACTTAGCGGGGGAAGCCTACAATGAGCAGTACTTC. The chain has TRBV20-1 and TRBJ2-1, with 9 bases fitting TRBD2. The J call may be mistaken, given a closer DNA end match to TRBJ2-7. The CDR3 totals 16 residues. Germline V gene sequence: CDR1 DFQATT, CDR2 SNEGSKA (reference sequence).

This clonotype has only a few counts. The rearrangement joins TRBV6-4 to TRBJ2-3; D not certain. The length of the CDR3 is 16 residues. The germline gives CDR1 MRHNA, CDR2 SNTAGT. Trimming took off 2 bases at V and 1 base at J, with 13 bases between the two ends. CDR3 sequence reads: CASSDGSGPGTDTQYF. Written as DNA, the CDR3 is TGTGCCAGCAGTGACGGATCGGGTCCGGGCACAGATACGCAGTATTTT.

This chain connects TRBV14 to TRBJ2-7; D tentatively reads TRBD1 or TRBD2 (5 bases each). Trimming took 4 bases from V and 9 from J, leaving 19 bases between them. The CDR3 length is 14 residues. Germline-derived CDR1 and CDR2 are SGHDN and FVKESK. The CDR3 region is CASSRTLGLRGQYF. The CDR3 DNA follows: TGTGCCAGCAGCCGGACACTCGGCCTGAGGGGGCAGTACTTC.

The V gene is TRBV7-3, the J gene TRBJ2-1; D is possibly TRBD1 or TRBD2 (5 bases each). With 3 bases removed from V and 5 bases from J, the gap between germline ends came to 17 bases. The V gene's germline CDR1 is SGHTA and CDR2 FQGTGA. The CDR3 spans 16 residues. DNA for the CDR3: TGTGCCAGCAGCTTCGGGACCCGGGGCCTACACAATGAGCAGTTCTTC. Translation: CASSFGTRGLHNEQFF.

There are many counts of this clonotype. This chain uses TRBV20-1 with TRBJ1-1, with TRBD1 as a possible D gene (5 bases). V lost 5 bases and J lost 8, with 15 bases in between. CDR1 and CDR2 from the germline V gene are DFQATT and SNEGSKA (reference sequence). The CDR3 has 12 residues. CDR3 in amino acids: CSAEIRGPEAFF. CDR3 bases: TGCAGTGCTGAAATCCGGGGCCCAGAAGCTTTCTTT.

There are a few counts of this clonotype. The gene calls are TRBV27 and TRBJ1-5; 8 bases fit TRBD1. The CDR3 length is 15 residues. J lost 6 bases, V lost 0 bases, and 4 bases had no gene match. The germline CDR1 and CDR2 sequences are MNHEY and SMNVEV (reference sequence). The CDR3 loop reads CASSLSPGGGQPQHF. The CDR3 DNA reads as TGTGCCAGCAGTTTATCGCCAGGGGGCGGTCAGCCCCAGCATTTT.

This sequence joins TRBV10-3 and TRBJ2-1; D may be TRBD2 (5 bases). Germline-derived CDR1 and CDR2 are ENHRY and SYGVKD. CDR3 size: 16 residues. Trimming pared 0 bases from V and 5 bases from J, leaving 14 bases between. The CDR3 bases are TGTGCCATCAGTGAGTCGAGAGGGAAGGTCAACAATGAGCAGTTCTTC. This sequence encodes CAISESRGKVNNEQFF.

This rearrangement joins TRBV15 to TRBJ2-1; possibly TRBD1 for D (6 bases). Germline CDR1 and CDR2: LNHNV and YYDKDF (reference sequence). This CDR3 has 16 residues. Trimming pared 3 bases from V and 6 bases from J, leaving 18 bases between. CDR3 coding DNA: TGTGCCACCAGCAGCGGGACACCCCTACTATCCAATGAGCAGTTCTTC. Translation gives CATSSGTPLLSNEQFF. Full variable domain (missing parts from reference TRBV15 and TRBJ2-1): DAMVIQNPRYQVTQFGKPVTLSCSQTLNHNVMYWYQQKSSQAPKLLFHYYDKDFNNEADTPDNFQSRRPNTSFCFLDIRSPGLGDTAMYLCATSSGTPLLSNEQFFGPGTRLTVL.

The rearrangement joins TRBV13 to TRBJ1-5; D remains unclear. The CDR3 has 14 amino acids. Between the trimmed V and J ends, which lost 5 bases and 7 bases, there was a span of 15 bases. CDR1 is PRHDT, CDR2 FYEKMQ, per germline (reference sequence). CDR3 sequence reads: CASSASPLGQPQHF. The CDR3 region has the DNA TGTGCCAGCAGCGCGAGCCCGTTAGGCCAGCCCCAGCATTTT. Filled out from reference TRBV13 and TRBJ1-5, the complete variable domain reads AAGVIQSPRHLIKEKRETATLKCYPIPRHDTVYWYQQGPGQDPQFLISFYEKMQSDKGSIPDRFSAQQFSDYHSELNMSSLELGDSALYFCASSASPLGQPQHFGDGTRLSIL.

This clonotype was counted between two and nine times. The chain carries TRBV12-3 or TRBV12-4 and TRBJ1-2; possible D gene TRBD1, 5 bases. Trimming took off 3 bases at V and 8 bases at J, with 13 bases between the two ends. The length of the CDR3 is 13 residues. CDR3 sequence reads: CASSFLQGEGYTF. CDR3 nucleotide sequence: TGTGCCAGCAGTTTTTTGCAGGGAGAAGGCTACACCTTC.

V gene TRBV5-1 combines with J gene TRBJ2-1; 9 bases match TRBD2. The V gene end was trimmed by 0 bases and the J gene end by 5 bases; junction bases not matched to a gene: 9. Germline V gene lookup returns CDR1 SGHRS and CDR2 YFSETQ. The CDR3 spans 17 residues. This CDR3 reads CASSLVGPAGGHNEQFF. In nucleotides, the CDR3 is TGCGCCAGCAGCTTGGTCGGCCCAGCGGGGGGCCACAATGAGCAGTTCTTC.

In its sample, this clonotype was seen a few times. This rearrangement joins TRBV5-1 to TRBJ1-4; D might be TRBD1 (6 bases). The CDR3 runs 15 residues. V shed 4 bases and J shed 0 bases, with 10 bases lying between them. Germline values: CDR1 SGHRS, CDR2 YFSETQ. CDR3 protein: CASSRTGPTNEKLFF. The CDR3 DNA sequence: TGCGCCAGCAGCCGAACAGGGCCAACTAATGAAAAACTGTTTTTT. Using reference TRBV5-1 and TRBJ1-4 for the parts outside the CDR3, the full variable domain is KAGVTQTPRYLIKTRGQQVTLSCSPISGHRSVSWYQQTPGQGLQFLFEYFSETQRNKGNFPGRFSGRQFSNSRSEMNVSTLELGDSALYLCASSRTGPTNEKLFFGSGTQLSVL.

The chain uses TRBV7-2 and TRBJ2-1; 7 bases fit TRBD1. Germline V gene data show CDR1 as SGHTA and CDR2 as FQGNSA. This CDR3 has 13 residues. V was pared by 5 bases and J by 8 bases, with 6 bases of the junction left unmatched. Here the CDR3 reads CASSAHRGHEQFF. For the CDR3, the DNA is TGTGCCAGCAGCGCCCACAGGGGCCATGAGCAGTTCTTC.

The V and J genes are TRBV3-1 and TRBJ1-6, with TRBD1 as a possible D gene (5 bases). The CDR3 has 15 amino acids. From germline, CDR1 is LGHDT and CDR2 YNNKEL (reference sequence). The V end was cut by 1 base, the J end by 6 bases, with 10 bases between. CDR3 sequence: CASSQVQGPNSPLHF. As DNA, the CDR3 is TGTGCCAGCAGCCAAGTGCAGGGACCTAATTCACCCCTCCACTTT. Full variable domain (rest looked up from reference TRBV3-1 and TRBJ1-6): DTAVSQTPKYLVTQMGNDKSIKCEQNLGHDTMYWYKQDSKKFLKIMFSYNNKELIINETVPNRFSPKSPDKAHLNLHINSLELGDSAVYFCASSQVQGPNSPLHFGNGTRLTVT.

The V and J genes are TRBV2 and TRBJ2-7; 9 nucleotides line up with TRBD1. The germline CDR1 and CDR2 sequences are SNHLY and FYNNEI. The CDR3 totals 14 residues. The J segment lost 7 bases and the V segment lost 8 bases, leaving 12 bases of the junction unmatched. The CDR3 DNA sequence: TGTGCCAGCCCTGCGAGGGACAGGGACAATGAGCAGTACTTC. Its translation is CASPARDRDNEQYF.

This clonotype was seen at least ten times. This chain's CDR3 is CASSSDGSTDTQYF. The CDR3 bases are TGTGCCAGCAGTTCGGACGGAAGCACAGATACGCAGTATTTT. This chain links TRBV12-3 or TRBV12-4 with TRBJ2-3, with D hard to call. This CDR3 spans 14 amino acids. Trimming removed 4 bases at V and 0 bases at J, with 8 bases between.

This clonotype turned up a few times. The chain couples TRBV20-1 to TRBJ1-6; TRBD1 is a possible D gene (5 bases). Trimming removed 3 bases at V and 6 bases at J, with 9 bases between. Germline assignment: CDR1 DFQATT and CDR2 SNEGSKA (reference sequence). The CDR3 extends over 13 amino acids. The CDR3 loop is CSASTGGNSPLHF. The CDR3 nucleotides read TGCAGTGCTAGTACTGGGGGTAATTCACCCCTCCACTTT.

The J gene is TRBJ2-7, the V gene TRBV10-3, with a weak D call TRBD1 (5 bases). V dropped 8 bases and J dropped 0 bases, with 8 bases sitting between them. This CDR3 has 12 amino acids. Germline CDR1 ENHRY, CDR2 SYGVKD. The CDR3 protein is CAIADSSYEQYF. DNA for the CDR3: TGTGCCATCGCAGACAGCTCCTACGAGCAGTACTTC.

The chain has TRBV5-1 and TRBJ1-1; 9 positions match TRBD1. The V segment lost 2 bases and the J segment 3 bases; nucleotides outside the gene matches: 5. The CDR3 loop spans 15 amino acids. The germline V gene encodes CDR1 SGHRS and CDR2 YFSETQ. CDR3 in DNA: TGCGCCAGCAGCTTACAGGGGGCGCAGGACACTGAAGCTTTCTTT. Translating it yields CASSLQGAQDTEAFF.

V and J are TRBV20-1 and TRBJ1-3; 7 bases are a match to TRBD1. The V segment lost 1 base and the J segment 2 bases; nucleotides outside the gene matches: 5. The CDR3 loop spans 15 amino acids. The germline gives CDR1 DFQATT, CDR2 SNEGSKA (reference sequence). CDR3 amino acids: CSARGATGAGNTIYF. As DNA, the CDR3 is TGCAGTGCTAGAGGCGCCACAGGGGCTGGAAACACCATATATTTT.

This clonotype was observed once. This rearrangement joins TRBV3-1 to TRBJ2-1; D is perhaps TRBD2 (5 bases). From germline, CDR1 is LGHDT and CDR2 YNNKEL (reference sequence). Deletions cut 4 bases from V and 7 bases from J, with 14 bases between. The CDR3 loop spans 14 amino acids. CDR3 loop: CASSRTLDSNEQFF. CDR3 nucleotide sequence: TGTGCCAGCAGCCGAACACTAGATTCTAATGAGCAGTTCTTC.

The CDR3 is CASRRGTVSNQPQHF. CDR3 bases: TGTGCCAGCAGGCGCGGGACAGTTAGCAATCAGCCCCAGCATTTT. The chain combines TRBV6-2 or TRBV6-3 with TRBJ1-5; TRBD1 agrees at 7 bases. The CDR3 has 15 residues. V lost 6 bases, J lost 0 bases, and 5 bases stayed unmatched. Germline V CDR1 and CDR2: MNHEY, SVGEGT.